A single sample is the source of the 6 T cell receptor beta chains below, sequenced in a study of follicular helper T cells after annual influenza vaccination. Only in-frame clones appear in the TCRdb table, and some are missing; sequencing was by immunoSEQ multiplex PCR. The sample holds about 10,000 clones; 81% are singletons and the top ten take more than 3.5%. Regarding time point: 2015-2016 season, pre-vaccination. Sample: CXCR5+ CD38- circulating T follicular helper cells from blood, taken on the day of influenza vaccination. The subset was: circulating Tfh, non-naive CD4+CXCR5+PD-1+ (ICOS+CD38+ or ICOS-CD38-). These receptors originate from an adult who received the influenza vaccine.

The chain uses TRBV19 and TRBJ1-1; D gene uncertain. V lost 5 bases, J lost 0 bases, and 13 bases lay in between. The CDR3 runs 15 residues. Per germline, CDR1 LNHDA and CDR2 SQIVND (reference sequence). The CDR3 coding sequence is TGTGCCAGTAGTGAGTGGGAAGATATGAACACTGAAGCTTTCTTT. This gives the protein CASSEWEDMNTEAFF.

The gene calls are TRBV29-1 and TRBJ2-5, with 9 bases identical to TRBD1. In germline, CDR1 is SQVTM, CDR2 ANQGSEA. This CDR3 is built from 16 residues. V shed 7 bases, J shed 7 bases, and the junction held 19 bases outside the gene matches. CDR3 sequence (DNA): TGCAGCGCTACCCCGGGATCGGGACAGGGTGGTGGGACCCAGTACTTC. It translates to CSATPGSGQGGGTQYF.

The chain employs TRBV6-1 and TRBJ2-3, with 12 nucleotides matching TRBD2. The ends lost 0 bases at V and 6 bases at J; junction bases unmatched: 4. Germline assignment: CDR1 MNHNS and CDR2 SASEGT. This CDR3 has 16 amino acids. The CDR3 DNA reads TGTGCCAGCAGTGAAGCGTCTAGCGGGAGGGGGGATACGCAGTATTTT. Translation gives CASSEASSGRGDTQYF.

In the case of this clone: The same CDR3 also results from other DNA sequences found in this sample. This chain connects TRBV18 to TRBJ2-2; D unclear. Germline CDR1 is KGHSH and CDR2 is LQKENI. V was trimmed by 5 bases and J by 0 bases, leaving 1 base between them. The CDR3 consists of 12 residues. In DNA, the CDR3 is TGTGCCAGCTCATCGAACACCGGGGAGCTGTTTTTT. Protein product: CASSSNTGELFF.

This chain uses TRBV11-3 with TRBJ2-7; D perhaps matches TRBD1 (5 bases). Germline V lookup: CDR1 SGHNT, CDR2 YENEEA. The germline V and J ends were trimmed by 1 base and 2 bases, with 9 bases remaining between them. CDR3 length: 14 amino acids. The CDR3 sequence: CASSLGAGTYEQYF. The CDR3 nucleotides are TGTGCCAGCAGCTTAGGAGCAGGGACCTACGAGCAGTACTTC.

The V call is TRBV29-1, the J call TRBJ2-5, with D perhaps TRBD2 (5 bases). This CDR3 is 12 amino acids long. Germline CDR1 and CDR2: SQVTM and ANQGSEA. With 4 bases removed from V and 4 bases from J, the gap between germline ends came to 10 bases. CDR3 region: CSVVSSRETQYF. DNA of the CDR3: TGCAGCGTTGTATCTAGCAGAGAGACCCAGTACTTC.